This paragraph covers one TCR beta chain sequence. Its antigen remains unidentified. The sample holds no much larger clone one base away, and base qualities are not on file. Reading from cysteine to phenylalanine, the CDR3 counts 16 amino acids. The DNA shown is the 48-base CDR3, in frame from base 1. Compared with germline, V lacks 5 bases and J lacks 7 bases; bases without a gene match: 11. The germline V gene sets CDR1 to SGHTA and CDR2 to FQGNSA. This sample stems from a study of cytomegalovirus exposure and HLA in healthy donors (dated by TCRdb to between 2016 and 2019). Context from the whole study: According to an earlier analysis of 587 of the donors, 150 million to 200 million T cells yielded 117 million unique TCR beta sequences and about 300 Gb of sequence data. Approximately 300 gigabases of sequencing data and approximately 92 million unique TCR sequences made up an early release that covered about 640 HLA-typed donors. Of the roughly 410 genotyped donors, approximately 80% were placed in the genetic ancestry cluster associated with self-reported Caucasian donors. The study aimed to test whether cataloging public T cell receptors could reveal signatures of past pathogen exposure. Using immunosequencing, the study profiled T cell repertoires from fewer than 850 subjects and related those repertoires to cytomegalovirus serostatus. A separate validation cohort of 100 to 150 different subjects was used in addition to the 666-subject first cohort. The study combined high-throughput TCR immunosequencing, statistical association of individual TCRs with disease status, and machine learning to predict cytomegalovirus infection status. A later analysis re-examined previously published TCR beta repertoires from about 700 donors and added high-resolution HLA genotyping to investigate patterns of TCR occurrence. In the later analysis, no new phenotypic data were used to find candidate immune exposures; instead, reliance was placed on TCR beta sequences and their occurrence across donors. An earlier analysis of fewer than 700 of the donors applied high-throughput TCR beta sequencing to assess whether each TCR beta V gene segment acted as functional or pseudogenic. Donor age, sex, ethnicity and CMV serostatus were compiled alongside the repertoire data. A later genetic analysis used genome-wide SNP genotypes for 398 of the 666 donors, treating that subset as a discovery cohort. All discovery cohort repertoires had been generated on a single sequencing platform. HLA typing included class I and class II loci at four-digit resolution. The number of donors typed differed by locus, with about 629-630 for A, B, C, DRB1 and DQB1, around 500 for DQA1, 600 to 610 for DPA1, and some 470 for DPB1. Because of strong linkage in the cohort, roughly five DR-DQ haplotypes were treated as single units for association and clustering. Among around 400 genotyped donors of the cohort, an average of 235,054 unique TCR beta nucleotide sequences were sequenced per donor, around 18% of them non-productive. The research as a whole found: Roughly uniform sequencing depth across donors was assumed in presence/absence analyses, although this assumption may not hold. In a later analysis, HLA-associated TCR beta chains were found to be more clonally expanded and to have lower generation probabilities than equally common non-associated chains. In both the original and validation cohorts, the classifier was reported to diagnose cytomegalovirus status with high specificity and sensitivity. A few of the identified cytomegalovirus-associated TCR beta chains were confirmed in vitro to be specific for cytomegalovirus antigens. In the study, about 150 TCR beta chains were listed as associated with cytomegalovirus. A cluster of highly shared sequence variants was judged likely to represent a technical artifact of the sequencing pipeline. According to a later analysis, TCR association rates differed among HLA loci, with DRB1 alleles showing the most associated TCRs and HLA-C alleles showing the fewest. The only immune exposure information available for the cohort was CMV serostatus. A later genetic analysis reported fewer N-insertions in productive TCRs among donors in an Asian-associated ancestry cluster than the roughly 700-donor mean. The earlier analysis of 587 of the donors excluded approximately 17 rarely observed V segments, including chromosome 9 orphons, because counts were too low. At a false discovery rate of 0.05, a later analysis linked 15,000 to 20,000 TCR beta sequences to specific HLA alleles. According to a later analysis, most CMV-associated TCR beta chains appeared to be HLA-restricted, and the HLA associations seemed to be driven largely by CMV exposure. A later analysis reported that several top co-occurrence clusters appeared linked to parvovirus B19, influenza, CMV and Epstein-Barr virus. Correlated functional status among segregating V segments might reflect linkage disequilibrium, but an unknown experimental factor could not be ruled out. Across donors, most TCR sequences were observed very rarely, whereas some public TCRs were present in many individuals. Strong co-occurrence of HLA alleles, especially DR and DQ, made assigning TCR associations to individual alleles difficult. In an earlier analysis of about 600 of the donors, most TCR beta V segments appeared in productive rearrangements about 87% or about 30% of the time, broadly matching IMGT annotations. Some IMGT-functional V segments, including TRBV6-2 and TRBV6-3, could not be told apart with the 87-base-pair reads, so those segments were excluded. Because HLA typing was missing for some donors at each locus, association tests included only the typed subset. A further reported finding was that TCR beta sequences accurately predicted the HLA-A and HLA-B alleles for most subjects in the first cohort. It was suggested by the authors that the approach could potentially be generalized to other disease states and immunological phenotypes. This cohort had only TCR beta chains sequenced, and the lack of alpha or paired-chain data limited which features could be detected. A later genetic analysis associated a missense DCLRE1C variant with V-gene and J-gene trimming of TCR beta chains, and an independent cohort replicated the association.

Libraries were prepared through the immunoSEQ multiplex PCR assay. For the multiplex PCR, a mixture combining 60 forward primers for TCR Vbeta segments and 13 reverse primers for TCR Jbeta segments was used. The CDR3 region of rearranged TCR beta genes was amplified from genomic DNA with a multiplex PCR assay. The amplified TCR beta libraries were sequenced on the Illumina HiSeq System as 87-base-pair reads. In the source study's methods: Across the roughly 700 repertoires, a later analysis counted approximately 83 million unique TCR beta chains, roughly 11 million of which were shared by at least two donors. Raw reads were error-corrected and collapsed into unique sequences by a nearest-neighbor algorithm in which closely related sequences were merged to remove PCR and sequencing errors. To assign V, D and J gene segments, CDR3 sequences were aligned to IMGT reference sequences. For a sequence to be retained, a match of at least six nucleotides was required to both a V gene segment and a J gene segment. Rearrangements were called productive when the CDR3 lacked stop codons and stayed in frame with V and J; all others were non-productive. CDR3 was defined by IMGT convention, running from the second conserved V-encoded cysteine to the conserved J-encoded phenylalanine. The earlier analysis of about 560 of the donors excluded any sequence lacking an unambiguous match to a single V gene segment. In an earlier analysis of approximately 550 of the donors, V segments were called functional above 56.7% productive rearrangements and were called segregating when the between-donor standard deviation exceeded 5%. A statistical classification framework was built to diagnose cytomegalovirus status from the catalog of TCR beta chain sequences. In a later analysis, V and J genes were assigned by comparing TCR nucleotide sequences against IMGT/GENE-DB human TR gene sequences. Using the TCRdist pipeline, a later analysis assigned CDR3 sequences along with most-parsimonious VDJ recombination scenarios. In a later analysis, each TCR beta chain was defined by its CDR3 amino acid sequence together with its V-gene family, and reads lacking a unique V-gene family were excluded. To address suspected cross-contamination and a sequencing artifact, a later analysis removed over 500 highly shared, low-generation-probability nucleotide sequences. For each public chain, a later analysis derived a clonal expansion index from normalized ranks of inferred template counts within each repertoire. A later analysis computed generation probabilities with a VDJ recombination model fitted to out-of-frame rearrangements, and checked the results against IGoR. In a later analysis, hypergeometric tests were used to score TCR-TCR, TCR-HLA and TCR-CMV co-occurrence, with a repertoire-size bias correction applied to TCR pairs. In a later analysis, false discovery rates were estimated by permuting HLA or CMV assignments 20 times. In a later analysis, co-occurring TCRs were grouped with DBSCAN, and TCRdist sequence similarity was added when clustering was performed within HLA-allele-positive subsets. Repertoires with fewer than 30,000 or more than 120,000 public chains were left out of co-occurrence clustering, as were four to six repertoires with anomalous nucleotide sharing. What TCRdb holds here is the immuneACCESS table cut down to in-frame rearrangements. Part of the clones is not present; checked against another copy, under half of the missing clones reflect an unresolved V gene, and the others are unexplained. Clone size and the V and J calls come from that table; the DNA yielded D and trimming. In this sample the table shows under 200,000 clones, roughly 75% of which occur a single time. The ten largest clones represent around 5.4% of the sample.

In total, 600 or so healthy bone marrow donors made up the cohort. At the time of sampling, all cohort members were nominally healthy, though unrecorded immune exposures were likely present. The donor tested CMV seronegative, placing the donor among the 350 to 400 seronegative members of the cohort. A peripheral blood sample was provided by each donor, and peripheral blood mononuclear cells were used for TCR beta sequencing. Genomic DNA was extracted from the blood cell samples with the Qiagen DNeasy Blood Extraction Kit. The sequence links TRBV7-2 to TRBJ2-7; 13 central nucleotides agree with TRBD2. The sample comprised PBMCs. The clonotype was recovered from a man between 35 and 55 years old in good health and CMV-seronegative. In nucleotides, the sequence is TGTGCCAGCAGCCGCCCTCCGGGACTAGCGGGGCCTGAGCAGTACTTC. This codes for CASSRPPGLAGPEQYF.